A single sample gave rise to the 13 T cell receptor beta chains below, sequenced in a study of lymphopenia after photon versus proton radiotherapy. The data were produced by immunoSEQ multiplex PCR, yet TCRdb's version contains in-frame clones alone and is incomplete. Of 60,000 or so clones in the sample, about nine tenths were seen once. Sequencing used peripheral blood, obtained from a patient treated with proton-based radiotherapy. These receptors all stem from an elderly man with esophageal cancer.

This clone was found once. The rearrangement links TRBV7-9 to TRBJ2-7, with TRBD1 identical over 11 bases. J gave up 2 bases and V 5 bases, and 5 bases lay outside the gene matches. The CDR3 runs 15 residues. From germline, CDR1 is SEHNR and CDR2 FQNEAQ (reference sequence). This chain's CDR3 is CASSTRTGGPYEQYF. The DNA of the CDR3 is TGTGCCAGCAGCACAAGGACAGGGGGCCCCTACGAGCAGTACTTC.

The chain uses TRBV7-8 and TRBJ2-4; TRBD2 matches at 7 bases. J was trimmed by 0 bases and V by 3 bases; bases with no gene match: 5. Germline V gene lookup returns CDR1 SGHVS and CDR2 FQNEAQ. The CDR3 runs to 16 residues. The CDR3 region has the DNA TGTGCCAGCAGCTTCCCGGGGGGAGTAGCCAAAAACATTCAGTACTTC. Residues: CASSFPGGVAKNIQYF.

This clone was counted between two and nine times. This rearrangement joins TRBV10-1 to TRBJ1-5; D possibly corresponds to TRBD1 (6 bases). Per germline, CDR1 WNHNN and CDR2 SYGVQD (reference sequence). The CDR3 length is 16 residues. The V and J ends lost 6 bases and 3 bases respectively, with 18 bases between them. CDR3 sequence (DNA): TGCGCCAGCAGGGGTGGTGACAGGCCAGACAATCAGCCCCAGCATTTT. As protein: CASRGGDRPDNQPQHF.

The CDR3 spells CASSVAGRWRGFQETQYF. For the CDR3, the DNA is TGTGCCAGCAGCGTAGCTGGGAGGTGGAGGGGGTTTCAAGAGACCCAGTACTTC. The chain combines TRBV9 with TRBJ2-5; D may match TRBD1 or TRBD2 (6 bases each). V was cut by 0 bases and J by 2 bases, with 20 bases left in between. The CDR3 has 18 residues. Germline V CDR1 and CDR2: SGDLS, YYNGEE.

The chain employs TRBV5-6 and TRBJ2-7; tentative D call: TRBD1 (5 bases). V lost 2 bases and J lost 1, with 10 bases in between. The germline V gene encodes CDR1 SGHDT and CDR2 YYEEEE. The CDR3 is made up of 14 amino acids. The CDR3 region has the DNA TGTGCCAGCAGCTTAACAGGAATATCCTACGAGCAGTACTTC. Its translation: CASSLTGISYEQYF.

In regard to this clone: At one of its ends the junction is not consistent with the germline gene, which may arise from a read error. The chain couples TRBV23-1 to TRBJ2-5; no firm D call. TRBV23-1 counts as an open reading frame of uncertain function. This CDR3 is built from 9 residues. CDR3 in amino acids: CASSHQRDF. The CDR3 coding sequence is TGCGCCAGCAGTCATCAAAGGGACTTC.

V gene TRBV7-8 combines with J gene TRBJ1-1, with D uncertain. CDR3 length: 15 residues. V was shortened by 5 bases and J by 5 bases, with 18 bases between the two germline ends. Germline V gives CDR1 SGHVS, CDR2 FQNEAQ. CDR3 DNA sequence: TGTGCCAGCAGCCCCAACTCCGGGTTGCGGACTGAAGCTTTCTTT. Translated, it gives CASSPNSGLRTEAFF.

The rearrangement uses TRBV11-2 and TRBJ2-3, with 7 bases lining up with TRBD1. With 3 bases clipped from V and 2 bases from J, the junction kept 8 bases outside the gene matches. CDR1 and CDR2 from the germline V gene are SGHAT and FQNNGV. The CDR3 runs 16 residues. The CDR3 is CASSFDGTAYTDTQYF. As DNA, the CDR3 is TGTGCCAGCAGCTTCGACGGGACAGCCTACACAGATACGCAGTATTTT.

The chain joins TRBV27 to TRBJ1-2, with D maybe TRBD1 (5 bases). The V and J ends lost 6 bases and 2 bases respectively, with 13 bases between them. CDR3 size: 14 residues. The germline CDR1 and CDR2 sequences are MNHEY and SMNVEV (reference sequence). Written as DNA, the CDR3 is TGTGCCAGCAGCACCAGACAGAGGAACTATGGCTACACCTTC. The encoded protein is CASSTRQRNYGYTF.

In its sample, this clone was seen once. CDR3 bases: TGTGCCAGCAGCCCGTTTCGGGGCACAGATACGCAGTATTTT. Amino acids: CASSPFRGTDTQYF. The chain couples TRBV7-7 to TRBJ2-3; the D is unclear. This CDR3 is 14 amino acids long. The V and J ends lost 5 bases and 1 base respectively, with 10 bases between them. Germline V gives CDR1 SSHAT, CDR2 FNYEAQ (reference sequence). Supplemented by reference TRBV7-7 and TRBJ2-3, the full variable domain reads GAGVSQSPRYKVTKRGQDVTLRCDPISSHATLYWYQQALGQGPEFLTYFNYEAQPDKSGLPSDRFSAERPEGSISTLTIQRTEQRDSAMYRCASSPFRGTDTQYFGPGTRLTVL.

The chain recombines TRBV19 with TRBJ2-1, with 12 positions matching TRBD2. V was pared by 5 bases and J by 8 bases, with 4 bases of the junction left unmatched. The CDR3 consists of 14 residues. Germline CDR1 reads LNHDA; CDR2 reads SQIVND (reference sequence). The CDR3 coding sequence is TGTGCCAGTAGTGCTACTAGCGGGGGGTATGAGCAGTTCTTC. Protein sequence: CASSATSGGYEQFF.

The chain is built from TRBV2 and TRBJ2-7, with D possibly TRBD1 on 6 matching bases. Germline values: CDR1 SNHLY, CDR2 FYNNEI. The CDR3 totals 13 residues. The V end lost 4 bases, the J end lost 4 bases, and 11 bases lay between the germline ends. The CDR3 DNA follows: TGTGCCAGCAGTGCCGGACAGATTTACGAGCAGTACTTC. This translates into CASSAGQIYEQYF.

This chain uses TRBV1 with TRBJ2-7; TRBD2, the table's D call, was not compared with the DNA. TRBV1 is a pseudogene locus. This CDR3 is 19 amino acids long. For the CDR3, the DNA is TGCACCAGCAGCCAAGCCAGGGCGGGGGGGCCCCTCTCCTCCTACGAGCAGTACTTC. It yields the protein CTSSQARAGGPLSSYEQYF.